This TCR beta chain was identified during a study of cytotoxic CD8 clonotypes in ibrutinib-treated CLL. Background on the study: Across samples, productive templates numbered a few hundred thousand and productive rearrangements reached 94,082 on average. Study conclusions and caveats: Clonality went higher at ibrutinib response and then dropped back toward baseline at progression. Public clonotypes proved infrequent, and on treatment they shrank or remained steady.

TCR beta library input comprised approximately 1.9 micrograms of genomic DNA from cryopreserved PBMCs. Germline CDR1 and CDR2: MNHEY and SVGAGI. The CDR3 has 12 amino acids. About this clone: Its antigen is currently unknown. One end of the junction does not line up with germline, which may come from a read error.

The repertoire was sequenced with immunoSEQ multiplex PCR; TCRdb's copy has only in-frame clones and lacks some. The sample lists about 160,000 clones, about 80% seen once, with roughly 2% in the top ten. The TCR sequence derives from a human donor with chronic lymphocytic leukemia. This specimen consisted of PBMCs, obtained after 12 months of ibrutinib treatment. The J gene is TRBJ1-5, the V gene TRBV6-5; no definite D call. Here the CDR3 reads CASSYDRQRQHF. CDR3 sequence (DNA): TGTGCCAGCAGTTACGATCGGCAGCGCCAGCATTTT.